A single T cell receptor (beta chain) is shown here with its context. Its specificity is unknown. From germline, CDR1 is MNHEY and CDR2 SVGAGI. The CDR3 length is 13 residues. V gave up 5 bases and J gave up 4 bases, with 12 bases separating them. This sample was taken from a study of T cell repertoires in cytomegalovirus infection. The wider study: Recently identified HLA-C-restricted CMV epitopes were among the peptides used.

General observations from the study: Ex vivo, HLA-C-restricted CMV-specific TCR beta clonotypes prevailed over the rest of the response. People with CMV and the relevant HLA were identified by cumulative public TCR beta family frequency.

TCRdb reprocessed the reads with MiXCR, giving one entry per CDR3 protein. The sample holds around 900,000 distinct CDR3 sequences, around 30% seen once. Sequencing was performed on cultured CD8+ T cells from PBMCs, taken from culture after CMV antigen stimulation. The V and J genes are TRBV6-5 and TRBJ2-7; D could derive from TRBD1 or TRBD2 (6 bases each). This sequence originates from a human donor in good health (CMV status not recorded). Some clones in this sample may be carry-over from other donors' samples. CDR3 amino acids: CASSAGHGYEQYV. CDR3 sequence (DNA): TGTGCCAGCAGTGCGGGACACGGTTACGAGCAGTACGTC.